One sample yielded the 25 T cell receptor beta chains listed below, sequenced in a study of blood T cell repertoires in COVID-19. TCRdb's table, derived via immunoSEQ multiplex PCR, lists solely in-frame clones and lacks some. The sample holds fewer than 250,000 clones, 88% seen once. The sample consisted of peripheral blood. The receptors come from a man between 70 and 80 years old with acute or convalescent COVID-19.

This clone was counted between two and nine times. The genes are TRBV27 and TRBJ2-3, with TRBD2 as a possible D gene (6 bases). Germline V gives CDR1 MNHEY, CDR2 SMNVEV (reference sequence). V was clipped by 2 bases and J by 1 base, with 13 bases between them. The CDR3 contains 16 residues. The CDR3 DNA reads as TGTGCCAGCAGTTTAGGGAGGACGGGCCGCACAGATACGCAGTATTTT. Translation: CASSLGRTGRTDTQYF.

The rearrangement joins TRBV19 to TRBJ2-5; the D gene is possibly TRBD1 (5 bases). Germline V gene lookup returns CDR1 LNHDA and CDR2 SQIVND (reference sequence). The CDR3 consists of 13 residues. Trimming removed 4 bases at V and 5 bases at J, with 11 bases between. The CDR3 DNA reads as TGTGCCAGTAGTAATCAGGGTCAGGAGACCCAGTACTTC. Protein: CASSNQGQETQYF.

The chain employs TRBV28 and TRBJ2-1; 10 bases map to TRBD2. V lost 7 bases, J lost 7 bases, and 10 bases stayed unmatched. Germline V gives CDR1 MDHEN, CDR2 SYDVKM. The CDR3 is 15 amino acids. The CDR3 DNA reads TGTGCCAGCAACGCGAAGGGACTAGCGACGAATGAGCAGTTCTTC. Its protein is CASNAKGLATNEQFF.

J is TRBJ1-1 and V is TRBV19; tentative D call: TRBD1 (5 bases). Between the trimmed V and J ends, which lost 7 bases and 5 bases, there was a span of 17 bases. The CDR3 is 14 residues long. CDR1 and CDR2 from the germline V gene are LNHDA and SQIVND (reference sequence). The CDR3 nucleotides read TGTGCCAGTACCGCCCCGGGGGGTTATACTGAAGCTTTCTTT. It yields the protein CASTAPGGYTEAFF. Variable domain in full (rest from reference TRBV19 and TRBJ1-1): DGGITQSPKYLFRKEGQNVTLSCEQNLNHDAMYWYRQDPGQGLRLIYYSQIVNDFQKGDIAEGYSVSREKKESFPLTVTSAQKNPTAFYLCASTAPGGYTEAFFGQGTRLTVV.

V is TRBV6-5 and J is TRBJ1-1; D gene ambiguous. The CDR3 totals 14 residues. Germline V CDR1 and CDR2: MNHEY, SVGAGI. V was clipped by 4 bases and J by 0 bases, with 9 bases between them. The CDR3 DNA reads TGTGCCAGCAGTTTAGATCCGATGAACACTGAAGCTTTCTTT. It encodes CASSLDPMNTEAFF.

The genes are TRBV2 and TRBJ2-7; D may be TRBD1 (6 bases). This CDR3 comprises 15 residues. V lost 4 bases, J lost 2 bases, and 15 bases lay in between. CDR1 and CDR2 (germline): SNHLY, FYNNEI. The CDR3 DNA reads TGTGCCAGCAGTGCCAACAGGGTTAGCGCCTACGAGCAGTACTTC. It specifies CASSANRVSAYEQYF.

The chain links TRBV27 to TRBJ2-1, with TRBD2 identical over 10 bases. After removal of 6 bases from V and 5 bases from J, the junction contained 10 bases not matched to a gene. CDR3 length equals 16 residues. Germline assignment: CDR1 MNHEY and CDR2 SMNVEV (reference sequence). CDR3 sequence: CASSRGLAVPHNEQFF. The CDR3 nucleotides are TGTGCCAGCAGCCGCGGACTAGCGGTACCACACAATGAGCAGTTCTTC.

The chain is built from TRBV30 and TRBJ2-2, with no clear D. Germline CDR1 reads GTSNPN; CDR2 reads SVGIG (reference sequence). V shed 7 bases and J shed 4 bases, with 7 bases lying between them. The CDR3 runs 11 residues. CDR3 nucleotides: TGTGCCTTCTACAGCACCGGGGAGCTGTTTTTT. Encoded protein: CAFYSTGELFF.

This clone was found once. V and J are TRBV4-3 and TRBJ2-2, with 8 bases identical to TRBD1. V shed 4 bases, J shed 4 bases, and the junction held 11 bases outside the gene matches. CDR1 and CDR2 (germline): LGHNA, YSLEER. The length of the CDR3 is 17 residues. The CDR3: CASSLTTRTGITGELFF. For the CDR3, the DNA is TGCGCCAGCAGCCTAACGACCAGGACAGGGATCACCGGGGAGCTGTTTTTT.

DNA of the CDR3: TGTGCCAGCAGCTTTGCCGGACAGATCTATGGCTACACCTTC. Translating gives CASSFAGQIYGYTF. V is TRBV7-2 and J is TRBJ1-2; TRBD1 is a possible D gene (6 bases). The ends were cut back, 3 bases at V and 4 bases at J, with 12 bases in the middle. This CDR3 spans 14 amino acids. Germline loops: CDR1 SGHTA, CDR2 FQGNSA.

The chain uses TRBV7-9 and TRBJ1-1, with 8 bases that match TRBD1. Germline V gives CDR1 SEHNR, CDR2 FQNEAQ (reference sequence). J was trimmed by 4 bases and V by 5 bases; bases with no gene match: 6. The CDR3 length is 14 residues. Here the CDR3 reads CASSLGQGPTEAFF. In DNA form, the CDR3 reads TGTGCCAGCAGCCTAGGACAGGGCCCCACTGAAGCTTTCTTT.

This chain's CDR3 is CASSRTENTEAFF. CDR3 nucleotide sequence: TGTGCCAGCAGCCGGACAGAAAACACTGAAGCTTTCTTT. The chain carries TRBV3-1 (or the pseudogene TRBV3-2) and TRBJ1-1; a possible D gene is TRBD1 (6 bases). CDR3 length: 13 residues. Trimming took 4 bases from V and 2 from J, leaving 8 bases between them. Looked up from germline, CDR1 is LGHDT and CDR2 is YNNKEL (reference sequence).

This chain links TRBV7-9 with TRBJ1-1, with D possibly being TRBD1 (5 bases). CDR3 size: 14 residues. Looked up from germline, CDR1 is SEHNR and CDR2 is FQNEAQ (reference sequence). The V and J ends lost 5 bases and 2 bases respectively, with 12 bases between them. CDR3 sequence: CASSLETANTEAFF. The CDR3 DNA reads TGTGCCAGCAGCCTTGAGACAGCCAACACTGAAGCTTTCTTT.

This clone occurred once. This chain joins TRBV10-3 and TRBJ1-5; the D gene is possibly TRBD1 (5 bases). V was clipped by 4 bases and J by 3 bases, with 7 bases between them. Germline CDR1 is ENHRY and CDR2 is SYGVKD. The CDR3 runs to 13 residues. CDR3 region: CAISAGDNQPQHF. The CDR3 DNA reads as TGTGCCATCAGTGCGGGGGACAATCAGCCCCAGCATTTT.

The chain uses TRBV27 and TRBJ2-7; D might be TRBD1 (8 bases). V was trimmed by 2 bases and J by 2 bases, leaving 13 bases between them. CDR1 and CDR2 from the germline V gene are MNHEY and SMNVEV (reference sequence). This CDR3 is 15 amino acids long. This CDR3 is CASSLNRGGAYEQYF. The CDR3 DNA reads TGTGCCAGCAGTTTAAACAGGGGGGGTGCCTACGAGCAGTACTTC.

This chain joins TRBV28 and TRBJ1-5; TRBD1 is a possible D gene (5 bases). This CDR3 has 12 amino acids. Germline values: CDR1 MDHEN, CDR2 SYDVKM. V was clipped by 5 bases and J by 11 bases, with 13 bases between them. CDR3 coding DNA: TGTGCCAGCAGTCCCCCCCCGGGGGCCCAGCATTTT. Its protein is CASSPPPGAQHF.

The CDR3 sequence is CASSWTSGGETQYF. The CDR3 nucleotides are TGCGCCAGCAGCTGGACTAGCGGAGGAGAGACCCAGTACTTC. This chain connects TRBV5-1 to TRBJ2-5; 10 bases fit TRBD2. Germline lookup yields CDR1 SGHRS and CDR2 YFSETQ. The CDR3 length is 14 residues. Losses at the gene ends were 3 bases for V and 4 bases for J; bases not matched to a gene: 3.

The CDR3 DNA is TGTGCCAGCAGTTTTAACAGGGACAATGAGCAGTTCTTC. It codes for CASSFNRDNEQFF. V usage is TRBV7-2 and J usage is TRBJ2-1; D is possibly TRBD1 (6 bases). Germline V gives CDR1 SGHTA, CDR2 FQGNSA. CDR3 length: 13 amino acids. Trimming cost V 6 bases and J 5 bases, with 11 bases left between them.

The CDR3 DNA sequence: TGCGCCAGCAAGTCCAGCGGGAGCAACTACAATGAGCAGTTCTTC. Protein sequence: CASKSSGSNYNEQFF. The rearrangement links TRBV5-1 to TRBJ2-1; 8 nucleotides align to TRBD2. This CDR3 has 15 amino acids. The germline V gene has CDR1 SGHRS and CDR2 YFSETQ. Trimming removed 6 bases from V and 3 bases from J; junction bases left unmatched: 8.

The chain combines TRBV19 with TRBJ1-1, with 7 positions matching TRBD1. CDR1 LNHDA and CDR2 SQIVND come from the germline V gene (reference sequence). The CDR3 extends over 15 amino acids. J gave up 6 bases and V 4 bases, and 11 bases lay outside the gene matches. The chain's CDR3 is CASSTQRTGGPEAFF. The CDR3 nucleotides are TGTGCCAGTAGTACCCAACGGACAGGCGGACCTGAAGCTTTCTTT.

This clone was detected once. The rearrangement uses TRBV6-5 and TRBJ1-5; a weak D match, TRBD1 (6 bases). The CDR3 is 14 residues long. V was shortened by 8 bases and J by 2 bases, with 13 bases between the two germline ends. The germline V gene has CDR1 MNHEY and CDR2 SVGAGI. For the CDR3, the DNA is TGTGCCAGCTTCAACAGGGATGGCAATCAGCCCCAGCATTTT. As protein: CASFNRDGNQPQHF.

The V call is TRBV6-5, the J call TRBJ1-2; D is unclear. CDR1 is MNHEY, CDR2 SVGAGI, per germline. V lost 8 bases and J 1 base, leaving 8 bases between the germline ends. The CDR3 runs 12 residues. The CDR3 is CASRRGNYGYTF. The CDR3, as DNA: TGTGCCAGCCGCCGGGGTAACTATGGCTACACCTTC.

The sample holds one count of this clone. The V gene is TRBV4-2, the J gene TRBJ2-7; 8 bases are shared with TRBD2. The V gene's germline CDR1 is LGHNA and CDR2 YNFKEQ. The CDR3 is made up of 16 amino acids. The V gene end was trimmed by 1 base and the J gene end by 6 bases; junction bases not matched to a gene: 11. In nucleotides, the CDR3 is TGTGCCAGCAGCCAAGGGGGGGCGGGAGGACGGGGCGAGCAGTACTTC. It translates to CASSQGGAGGRGEQYF.

This clone has just one count. V and J are TRBV7-6 and TRBJ1-6; TRBD1 aligns across 9 bases. V was pared by 5 bases and J by 10 bases, with 9 bases of the junction left unmatched. Germline V lookup: CDR1 SGHVS, CDR2 FNYEAQ. CDR3 length: 15 residues. The CDR3 coding sequence is TGTGCCAGCAGCCCAGTACAGGGGGCAGGCTCACCCCTCCACTTT. Amino acids: CASSPVQGAGSPLHF.

This chain uses TRBV23-1 with TRBJ1-2, with 8 bases fitting TRBD1. TRBV23-1 is recorded as an ORF, its role being uncertain. The J segment lost 4 bases and the V segment lost 6 bases, leaving 7 bases of the junction unmatched. This CDR3 has 14 residues. The CDR3 region has the DNA TGCGCCAGCAGGGGGGACAGGCGCTGCTATGGCTACACCTTC. It is translated as CASRGDRRCYGYTF.